The 5 T cell receptor beta chains listed next were all sequenced from one sample in a study of blood T cell repertoires in COVID-19. The protocol was immunoSEQ multiplex PCR, while the TCRdb copy is restricted to in-frame clones and leaves out a portion. This table has a few hundred thousand clones, 65% to 85% appearing once. The specimen sequenced was peripheral blood. Every receptor here comes from a woman between 55 and 75 years old with acute or convalescent COVID-19.

This clone showed up just a few times. The CDR3 sequence: CSVDRGDEAFF. Written as DNA, the CDR3 is TGCAGCGTTGATCGGGGAGATGAAGCTTTCTTT. J is TRBJ1-1 and V is TRBV29-1; D is uncertain. V lost 3 bases and J lost 7, with 9 bases in between. Per germline, CDR1 SQVTM and CDR2 ANQGSEA. There are 11 residues in the CDR3. The entire variable domain, with the rest obtained from reference TRBV29-1 and TRBJ1-1, is as follows: SAVISQKPSRDICQRGTSLTIQCQVDSQVTMMFWYRQQPGQSLTLIATANQGSEATYESGFVIDKFPISRPNLTFSTLTVSNMSPEDSSIYLCSVDRGDEAFFGQGTRLTVV.

V gene TRBV11-2 combines with J gene TRBJ2-7; D call uncertain. The CDR3 spans 11 residues. From germline, CDR1 is SGHAT and CDR2 FQNNGV. Trimming took off 5 bases at V and 3 bases at J, with 5 bases between the two ends. The CDR3 here is CASSAGYEQYF. The CDR3 coding sequence is TGTGCCAGCAGCGCCGGCTACGAGCAGTACTTC.

The V and J genes are TRBV6-5 and TRBJ2-7, with D maybe TRBD2 (5 bases). This CDR3 comprises 13 residues. Between the trimmed V and J ends, which lost 2 bases and 3 bases, there was a span of 8 bases. Germline lookup yields CDR1 MNHEY and CDR2 SVGAGI. CDR3 bases: TGTGCCAGCAGTTACGGGGAGATCTACGAGCAGTACTTC. Its protein is CASSYGEIYEQYF.

V and J are TRBV10-3 and TRBJ2-5; tentatively, D is TRBD2 (6 bases). The CDR3 has 14 residues. The V gene lost 4 bases and the J gene lost 5 bases, with 14 bases spanning the gap. Germline V gene sequence: CDR1 ENHRY, CDR2 SYGVKD. The CDR3 spells CAISAGPGDETQYF. As DNA, the CDR3 is TGTGCCATCAGTGCGGGACCGGGGGATGAGACCCAGTACTTC.

The chain combines TRBV2 with TRBJ1-2, with 8 bases fitting TRBD1. The CDR3 consists of 14 residues. The germline CDR1 and CDR2 sequences are SNHLY and FYNNEI. The ends lost 3 bases at V and 2 bases at J; junction bases unmatched: 2. The DNA for the CDR3 is TGTGCCAGCAGTGACAGGGGGCGCAACTATGGCTACACCTTC. As protein: CASSDRGRNYGYTF.